This T cell receptor beta chain was captured in a study of T-cell reconstitution after alpha-beta-depleted transplantation in children. The ends lost 5 bases at V and 7 bases at J; junction bases unmatched: 7. CDR3 length equals 14 residues. Per germline, CDR1 SEHNR and CDR2 FQNEAQ (reference sequence). For TCRbeta, the library was prepared with unique molecular identifiers. TCRdb reprocessed the PCR reads via MiXCR and lists one record per CDR3 protein. The data hold more than 450,000 distinct CDR3 sequences, with about 17% observed a single time. This clonotype was found a few times. Source: PBMCs from the stem cell graft donor, taken from the stem cell graft. The gene calls are TRBV7-9 and TRBJ1-1; TRBD1 aligns across 10 bases. This receptor was taken from a human donor who donated a stem cell graft to a child with acute lymphoblastic leukemia. CDR3 sequence (DNA): TGTGCCAGCAGCCCTACGGGGACAGGGGATGAAGCTTTCTTT. Protein: CASSPTGTGDEAFF.